This T cell receptor beta chain originates from a study of Graves' ophthalmopathy and Graves' hyperthyroidism. The CDR3 is 16 amino acids. V dropped 4 bases and J dropped 7 bases, with 24 bases sitting between them. The germline gives CDR1 SGHRS, CDR2 YFSETQ. As the template, RNA transcripts were used to amplify TCR beta CDR3 regions. An opening RT-PCR round employed HTBI primers and preceded a second-round multiplex PCR. TCRdb fed the multiplex PCR reads into MiXCR, producing one record per CDR3 protein. The sample shows hundreds of thousands of distinct CDR3 sequences, about a fifth of them seen only once. Findings and limits, study-wide: Ophthalmopathy progression prediction by the model yielded a sensitivity of around 68% and a specificity of around 72%. Among expanded thyroid clonotypes above 0.001 frequency, most also occurred in blood.

This clonotype was counted at least ten times. What it binds is unknown. The clonotype was recovered from a woman under 30 with stable Graves' hyperthyroidism. Some clones in this sample may be carry-over from other donors' samples. The rearrangement uses TRBV5-1 and TRBJ2-7, with D perhaps matching TRBD2 (5 bases). The specimen was peripheral blood. CDR3 nucleotide sequence: TGCGCCAGCAGCGGTGGAACGTTCCGGGGATATCAAGAGCAGTACTTC. Protein product: CASSGGTFRGYQEQYF.